The present T cell receptor (beta chain) was sequenced within a study of T-cell reconstitution after alpha-beta-depleted transplantation in children. This clonotype turned up a few times. The germline CDR1 and CDR2 sequences are DFQATT and SNEGSKA (reference sequence). V was shortened by 6 bases and J by 9 bases, with 15 bases between the two germline ends. This CDR3 is built from 12 residues. Unique molecular identifiers were incorporated during preparation of the TCRbeta library. TCRdb called the PCR reads again in MiXCR, with one record for every CDR3 protein. The sample lists 90,000 to 150,000 distinct CDR3 sequences; roughly 23% were seen once.

The sequencing here drew on PBMCs, mostly from graft donor cells, taken 180 days after TCRalphabeta/CD19-depleted stem cell transplant. The genes are TRBV20-1 and TRBJ2-1; D is unresolved. This clonotype originated in a male patient between 2 and 10 years old who had a stem cell transplant for chronic granulomatous disease, so the T cells may come from the graft donor. The CDR3 spells CSAPNGPIEQFF. The CDR3 bases are TGCAGTGCCCCTAACGGGCCTATTGAGCAGTTCTTC.